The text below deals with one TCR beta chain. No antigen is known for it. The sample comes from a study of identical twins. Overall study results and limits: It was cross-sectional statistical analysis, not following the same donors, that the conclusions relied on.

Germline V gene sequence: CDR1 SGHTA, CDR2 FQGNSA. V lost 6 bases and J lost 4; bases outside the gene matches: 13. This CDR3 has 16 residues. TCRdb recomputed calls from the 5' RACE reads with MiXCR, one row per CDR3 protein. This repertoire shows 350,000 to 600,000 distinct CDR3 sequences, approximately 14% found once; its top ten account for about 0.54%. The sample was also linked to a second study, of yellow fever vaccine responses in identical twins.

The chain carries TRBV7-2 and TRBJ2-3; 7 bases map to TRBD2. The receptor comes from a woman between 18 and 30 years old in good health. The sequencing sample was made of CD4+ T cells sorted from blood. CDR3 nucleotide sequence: TGTGCCAGCAGTACCTCGGGCACTAGCGAGGCAGATACGCAGTATTTT. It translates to CASSTSGTSEADTQYF.